The 15 T cell receptor beta chains presented below share a single source sample, sequenced in a study of tumor and adjacent non-tumor tissue in lung cancer. The library came from three nested PCR rounds adapted from ARM-PCR protocols. Via MiXCR, TCRdb re-called the multiplex PCR reads, giving one row per CDR3 protein. The sample lists some 100,000 distinct CDR3 sequences; about 80% were seen once. No cell sorting was done before RNA was extracted from the tissue. Distant lung tissue was collected more than 3 cm away from the tumor edge. Sequenced: distant non-tumor lung tissue. Receptors were obtained from a man in his sixties with small cell lung cancer.

Concerning this clonotype itself: Germline is not matched at one junction end, which may reflect a read error. The V call is TRBV6-5, the J call TRBJ2-4; tentative D call: TRBD2 (5 bases). Germline CDR1 reads MNHEY; CDR2 reads SVGAGI. The CDR3 covers 14 residues. The CDR3 bases are TGTGCCAACAGTCTCACGGGGACCAAAAACATTCAGTACTTC. This codes for CANSLTGTKNIQYF.

A remark on this clonotype: One end of the junction is discordant with germline, which a read error may explain. This chain connects TRBV11-3 to TRBJ2-7, with 7 bases aligning to TRBD2. Germline CDR1 SGHNT, CDR2 YENEEA. This CDR3 spans 14 amino acids. The CDR3 here is CASSPYFRAGEQYF. The CDR3 region has the DNA TGTGCCAGCAGCCCTTACTTCCGCGCGGGGGAGCAATACTTC.

The chain is built from TRBV11-2 and TRBJ2-1; D may be TRBD2 (5 bases). Trimming took 0 bases from V and 16 from J, leaving 16 bases between them. Germline V CDR1 and CDR2: SGHAT, FQNNGV. There are 13 residues in the CDR3. This CDR3 is CASSLDLLAGLFF. The CDR3 DNA follows: TGTGCCAGCAGCTTAGATCTGCTAGCAGGTCTATTCTTC.

This clonotype was counted ten times or more. The V and J genes are TRBV5-4 and TRBJ1-4; perhaps TRBD1 as D (6 bases). This CDR3 region has 16 residues. Germline-derived CDR1 and CDR2 are SGHNT and YYREEE (reference sequence). Trimming left V 4 bases short and J 0 bases short, with 13 bases between. CDR3 sequence reads: CASSPVPGATNEKLFF. As DNA, the CDR3 is TGTGCCAGCAGCCCGGTTCCAGGGGCAACTAATGAAAAACTGTTTTTT. The complete variable domain, with remaining parts taken from reference TRBV5-4 and TRBJ1-4, reads ETGVTQSPTHLIKTRGQQVTLRCSSQSGHNTVSWYQQALGQGPQFIFQYYREEENGRGNFPPRFSGLQFPNYSSELNVNALELDDSALYLCASSPVPGATNEKLFFGSGTQLSVL.

The chain uses TRBV6-1 and TRBJ2-7, with 8 bases lining up with TRBD2. The ends lost 5 bases at V and 1 base at J; junction bases unmatched: 16. The CDR3 spans 18 residues. CDR1 is MNHNS, CDR2 SASEGT, per germline. The CDR3 DNA sequence: TGTGCCAGCAGTCACGGACTCATGGCGGGACTAGTATCCTACGAGCAGTACTTC. Its protein is CASSHGLMAGLVSYEQYF.

The rearrangement joins TRBV6-2 or TRBV6-3 to TRBJ2-7; D may be TRBD2 (5 bases). Germline CDR1 and CDR2: MNHEY and SVGEGT. The CDR3 length is 16 residues. Written as DNA, the CDR3 is TGCGCCAGCAGGCTAGACGGGCGCGACGGGACCTACGAGCAGTACGTC. Residues: CASRLDGRDGTYEQYV.

Remarks on this clonotype: The conserved phenylalanine or tryptophan is not found at the CDR3 terminus, so this likely reflects a read error. V is TRBV12-3 or TRBV12-4 and J is TRBJ2-5, with D possibly being TRBD1 (6 bases). Trimming left V 1 base short and J 3 bases short, with 9 bases between. CDR3 length: 14 residues. CDR3 sequence: CASSLVYREETQYY. CDR3 DNA sequence: TGTGCCAGCAGTTTAGTGTACAGGGAAGAGACCCAGTACTAC.

Concerning this clonotype itself: Given a much more abundant clone one base away, this may be a read error. This sequence joins TRBV28 and TRBJ1-4, with D hard to call. The germline V gene has CDR1 MDHEN and CDR2 SYDVKM. V was cut by 10 bases and J by 5 bases, with 20 bases left in between. This CDR3 comprises 15 residues. CDR3 loop: CANSRSGDSNEKLFF. The CDR3 DNA follows: TGTGCCAACAGCCGATCAGGAGATAGCAATGAAAAACTGTTTTTT.

This clonotype was detected ten times or more. The V call is TRBV20-1, the J call TRBJ2-1; TRBD2 is a possible D gene (6 bases). CDR3 length: 15 residues. V gave up 5 bases and J gave up 7 bases, with 21 bases separating them. Germline assignment: CDR1 DFQATT and CDR2 SNEGSKA (reference sequence). The CDR3: CSAGSGERVGNEQFF. The DNA for the CDR3 is TGCAGTGCTGGGTCGGGGGAGAGGGTCGGGAATGAGCAGTTCTTC.

Regarding this clonotype: Since the CDR3 does not end with the conserved phenylalanine or tryptophan, this likely comes from a read error. The rearrangement links TRBV20-1 to TRBJ2-3, with 12 nucleotides matching TRBD2. The V and J ends lost 7 bases and 5 bases, in that order; junction bases with no gene match: 4. The CDR3 length is 13 residues. CDR1 is DFQATT and CDR2 is SNEGSKA in the germline V gene (reference sequence). CDR3 DNA: TGCAGTGTCCCGACTAGCGGGAGAGATACGCAGTATTAT. This gives the protein CSVPTSGRDTQYY.

The chain carries TRBV6-1 and TRBJ2-2, with a weak D call TRBD2 (5 bases). Trimming took 7 bases from V and 2 from J, leaving 17 bases between them. This CDR3 is 16 amino acids long. Germline V lookup: CDR1 MNHNS, CDR2 SASEGT. CDR3 sequence: CASNGLEGVNTGELFF. The CDR3 coding sequence is TGTGCCAGCAATGGGCTAGAGGGAGTAAACACCGGGGAGCTGTTTTTT.

This clonotype was seen only once. The junction departs from the called germline gene at one end, perhaps through a read error. The V gene is TRBV4-2, the J gene TRBJ2-2; TRBD1 might be the D (6 bases). Germline V gene lookup returns CDR1 LGHNA and CDR2 YNFKEQ. The CDR3 is 16 residues long. CDR3 protein: CVSRQDLGANTGELFF. The CDR3 DNA reads TGTGTCAGCAGGCAAGATCTGGGGGCCAACACCGGGGAACTGTTTTTT.

This chain links TRBV20-1 with TRBJ2-5; TRBD2 matches 9 bases. The CDR3 has 14 residues. Germline-derived CDR1 and CDR2 are DFQATT and SNEGSKA (reference sequence). Trimming took 6 bases from V and 4 from J; bases not matched to a gene: 9. CDR3 loop: CSAHVTSGGETQYF. The CDR3 coding sequence is TGCAGTGCCCATGTGACTAGCGGCGGAGAGACCCAGTACTTC.

Notes on this clonotype: One junction end disagrees with the germline gene, perhaps due to a read error. This chain links TRBV20-1 with TRBJ2-1; 13 bases are a match to TRBD2. Germline loops: CDR1 DFQATT, CDR2 SNEGSKA (reference sequence). The CDR3 is 23 residues long. CDR3 sequence (DNA): TGCAGTACTAGACCCTCCCCCCCCGCCGCCCTGGGGACTAGCGGGGTGACCTACAATGAGCAGTTCTTC. It specifies CSTRPSPPAALGTSGVTYNEQFF.

Remarks on this clonotype: The CDR3 end shows no conserved phenylalanine or tryptophan, and so a read error is likely. This sequence joins TRBV6-5 and TRBJ1-1; D gene uncertain. CDR3 length: 13 amino acids. Germline CDR1 reads MNHEY; CDR2 reads SVGAGI. V lost 0 bases, J lost 3 bases, and 5 bases lay in between. The CDR3 DNA sequence: TGTGCCAGCAGTTACTCATTGGACACTGAAGCTTTCCTT. Protein sequence: CASSYSLDTEAFL.